Listed below are T cell receptor beta chains from one sample, sequenced in a study of neurological immune-mediated disorders. TCRdb passed the 5' RACE reads through MiXCR, listing each CDR3 protein once. The sample has tens of thousands of distinct CDR3 sequences, 5.2% seen once. The specimen was PBMCs. The source is a man younger than 35 with multiple sclerosis. Each CDR3 is given with its conserved first and last residue. A D gene is named only where the DNA matches it firmly. Expanded clones get a size class; other rows say once, few or many, or leave the size out.

J: TRBJ2-7; size: many; D: TRBD1; V: TRBV5-1; DNA: TGCGCCAGCAGCTTGGGGACAGGGAAGAACGAGCAGTACTTC; CDR3: CASSLGTGKNEQYF
J: TRBJ2-2; size: many; D: NA; V: TRBV6-5; DNA: TGTGCCAGCAGTATACAGGGATTCCCCGGGGAGCTGTTTTTT; CDR3: CASSIQGFPGELFF
J: TRBJ2-7; size: NA; D: NA; V: TRBV19; DNA: TGTGCCAGTAGTCCGGGACTTACCTACGAGCAGTACTTC; CDR3: CASSPGLTYEQYF
J: TRBJ2-7; size: NA; D: NA; V: TRBV20-1; DNA: TGCAGTGCAACCCGGGAGAGGGCCGGGTTCTACGAGCAGTACTTC; CDR3: CSATRERAGFYEQYF
J: TRBJ1-2; size: many; D: TRBD1; V: TRBV29-1; DNA: TGCAGCGTTGCGGGACAGGGGTCTGGCTACACCTTC; CDR3: CSVAGQGSGYTF
J: TRBJ2-2; size: many; D: NA; V: TRBV28; DNA: TGTGCCAGCAGTTTAGACTCGCTAACCGGGGAGCTGTTTTTT; CDR3: CASSLDSLTGELFF
J: TRBJ2-3; size: NA; D: NA; V: TRBV4-1; DNA: TGCGCCAGCAGCCGGATAGGATCGGATACGCAGTATTTT; CDR3: CASSRIGSDTQYF
J: TRBJ2-2; size: few; D: NA; V: TRBV28; DNA: TGTGCCAGCACCCGAAAGAACACCGGGGAGCTGTTTTTT; CDR3: CASTRKNTGELFF
J: TRBJ1-2; size: many; D: NA; V: TRBV20-1; DNA: TGCAGTGCTAGACTAGGGGTAGGCTACACCTTC; CDR3: CSARLGVGYTF
J: TRBJ2-3; size: many; D: TRBD1; V: TRBV4-2; DNA: TGTGCCAGCAGCCAAGATGGTGGCCAGGGGGCAGATACGCAGTATTTT; CDR3: CASSQDGGQGADTQYF